Below, 22 T cell receptor beta chains from the same sample are listed, as sequenced in a study of T-cell reconstitution after alpha-beta-depleted transplantation in children. For TCRbeta, the library was prepared with unique molecular identifiers. In TCRdb, the PCR reads were re-called with MiXCR into one record per CDR3 protein. The table lists over 400,000 distinct CDR3 sequences, approximately 12% of them singletons. This specimen was PBMCs from the stem cell graft donor, taken from the stem cell graft. These receptors originate from a human donor who donated a stem cell graft to a child with combined immunodeficiency.

The chain links TRBV24-1 to TRBJ2-3; tentative D call: TRBD1 (6 bases). V shed 4 bases and J shed 0 bases, with 13 bases lying between them. The CDR3 is 16 amino acids. Germline CDR1 reads KGHDR; CDR2 reads SFDVKD. Here the CDR3 reads CATSDPGTLSTDTQYF. The CDR3 bases are TGTGCCACCAGTGACCCTGGGACACTGAGCACAGATACGCAGTATTTT.

This clonotype was counted only a few times. This chain connects TRBV5-1 to TRBJ2-2; possibly TRBD1 for D (6 bases). There are 16 residues in the CDR3. The V gene lost 2 bases and the J gene lost 6 bases, with 17 bases spanning the gap. CDR1 is SGHRS and CDR2 is YFSETQ in the germline V gene. Here the CDR3 reads CASSFLNLQGSGELFF. CDR3 sequence (DNA): TGCGCCAGCAGCTTTCTTAACTTGCAGGGGTCCGGGGAGCTGTTTTTT.

V is TRBV29-1 and J is TRBJ2-5; 10 bases match TRBD2. The germline V gene has CDR1 SQVTM and CDR2 ANQGSEA. After removal of 1 base from V and 3 bases from J, the junction contained 5 bases not matched to a gene. The length of the CDR3 is 15 residues. The CDR3: CSVEGTSGAEETQYF. The DNA of the CDR3 is TGCAGCGTTGAAGGGACTAGCGGTGCGGAAGAGACCCAGTACTTC.

The table lists this clonotype with many counts. This rearrangement joins TRBV29-1 to TRBJ2-5; no definite D call. Trimming shortened V by 2 bases and J by 5 bases, and 6 bases separated the two germline ends. The CDR3 extends over 11 amino acids. CDR1 SQVTM and CDR2 ANQGSEA come from the germline V gene. The CDR3 DNA reads as TGCAGCGTTGAATCCGCGGAGACCCAGTACTTC. It translates to CSVESAETQYF. The full variable domain, with the rest looked up from reference TRBV29-1 and TRBJ2-5, is SAVISQKPSRDICQRGTSLTIQCQVDSQVTMMFWYRQQPGQSLTLIATANQGSEATYESGFVIDKFPISRPNLTFSTLTVSNMSPEDSSIYLCSVESAETQYFGPGTRLLVL.

This chain links TRBV5-1 with TRBJ1-5; 9 bases match TRBD1. The V gene's germline CDR1 is SGHRS and CDR2 YFSETQ. This CDR3 spans 16 amino acids. With 0 bases clipped from V and 7 bases from J, the junction kept 8 bases outside the gene matches. The DNA for the CDR3 is TGCGCCAGCAGCTTGGCCGGGACAGGGATCGGACAGCCCCAGCATTTT. It specifies CASSLAGTGIGQPQHF.

The gene calls are TRBV18 and TRBJ2-5; 7 nucleotides agree with TRBD1. In germline, CDR1 is KGHSH, CDR2 LQKENI. The CDR3 has 13 residues. V lost 6 bases, J lost 7 bases, and 8 bases stayed unmatched. DNA of the CDR3: TGTGCCAGCTCTCTCGACAGGGAAGGGACCCAGTACTTC. It specifies CASSLDREGTQYF. The full variable domain, rest sourced from reference TRBV18 and TRBJ2-5, is NAGVMQNPRHLVRRRGQEARLRCSPMKGHSHVYWYRQLPEEGLKFMVYLQKENIIDESGMPKERFSAEFPKEGPSILRIQQVVRGDSAAYFCASSLDREGTQYFGPGTRLLVL.

Ten or more counts support this clonotype. The rearrangement links TRBV5-6 to TRBJ2-7, with D hard to call. With 3 bases removed from V and 4 bases from J, the gap between germline ends came to 11 bases. Germline V lookup: CDR1 SGHDT, CDR2 YYEEEE. This CDR3 has 13 residues. The CDR3 DNA is TGTGCCAGCAGCTGGAAGGTGGATTACGAGCAGTACTTC. Its translation is CASSWKVDYEQYF. Variable domain in full (rest from reference TRBV5-6 and TRBJ2-7): DAGVTQSPTHLIKTRGQQVTLRCSPKSGHDTVSWYQQALGQGPQFIFQYYEEEERQRGNFPDRFSGHQFPNYSSELNVNALLLGDSALYLCASSWKVDYEQYFGPGTRLTVT.

This clonotype was picked up many times. The V and J genes are TRBV7-2 and TRBJ2-3, with D tentatively TRBD1 (6 bases). The germline V gene encodes CDR1 SGHTA and CDR2 FQGNSA. The CDR3 is made up of 16 amino acids. Trimming left V 5 bases short and J 5 bases short, with 20 bases between. The CDR3 here is CASSPPDRPSGDTQYF. As DNA, the CDR3 is TGTGCCAGCAGCCCGCCAGACAGGCCTTCCGGAGATACGCAGTATTTT.

This clonotype was observed a handful of times. The CDR3 DNA is TGCAGTGCTAGGGCCGACAGGGCTGAAGCTTTCTTT. It translates to CSARADRAEAFF. V is TRBV20-1 and J is TRBJ1-1, with 7 bases identical to TRBD1. Germline lookup yields CDR1 DFQATT and CDR2 SNEGSKA (reference sequence). This CDR3 is 12 amino acids long. V gave up 3 bases and J gave up 6 bases; unmatched junction bases: 4.

The V call is TRBV12-3 or TRBV12-4, the J call TRBJ2-3; 7 bases map to TRBD2. Losses at the gene ends were 3 bases for V and 4 bases for J; bases not matched to a gene: 1. CDR3 length: 13 residues. Here the CDR3 reads CASSLTSPDTQYF. CDR3 DNA: TGTGCCAGCAGTTTGACTAGCCCAGATACGCAGTATTTT.

At least ten counts were recorded for this clonotype. V and J are TRBV29-1 and TRBJ1-4; no clear D gene. Trimming removed 7 bases from V and 6 bases from J, with 12 bases in between. Germline V CDR1 and CDR2: SQVTM, ANQGSEA. The CDR3 spans 12 residues. The CDR3 region is CSALEADEKLFF. The CDR3 DNA sequence: TGCAGCGCGTTAGAGGCGGATGAAAAACTGTTTTTT.

The J gene is TRBJ1-5, the V gene TRBV4-3, with TRBD1 as a possible D gene (6 bases). V lost 0 bases, J lost 4 bases, and 10 bases lay in between. This CDR3 comprises 15 residues. Germline CDR1 reads LGHNA; CDR2 reads YSLEER. The CDR3 DNA reads as TGCGCCAGCAGCCAAGAGACAGGTTGGAATCAGCCCCAGCATTTT. This sequence encodes CASSQETGWNQPQHF.

This clonotype was seen at least ten times. The chain recombines TRBV20-1 with TRBJ2-5; D call uncertain. The V gene lost 3 bases and the J gene lost 5 bases, with 4 bases spanning the gap. The germline V gene has CDR1 DFQATT and CDR2 SNEGSKA (reference sequence). The CDR3 loop spans 10 amino acids. CDR3 loop: CSASTETQYF. The CDR3 DNA is TGCAGTGCTAGTACGGAGACCCAGTACTTC.

This clonotype was observed a few times. CDR3 amino acids: CASRNPVGGNTEAFF. DNA of the CDR3: TGTGCCAGCAGGAACCCTGTTGGTGGAAACACTGAAGCTTTCTTT. The chain couples TRBV2 to TRBJ1-1; D unclear. The V gene's germline CDR1 is SNHLY and CDR2 FYNNEI. The V gene lost 6 bases and the J gene lost 2 bases, with 16 bases spanning the gap. This CDR3 has 15 amino acids. The complete variable domain, with remaining parts taken from reference TRBV2 and TRBJ1-1, reads EPEVTQTPSHQVTQMGQEVILRCVPISNHLYFYWYRQILGQKVEFLVSFYNNEISEKSEIFDDQFSVERPDGSNFTLKIRSTKLEDSAMYFCASRNPVGGNTEAFFGQGTRLTVV.

The CDR3 region is CANALSGRTDTQYF. The CDR3 bases are TGTGCCAACGCACTTAGCGGGAGGACAGATACGCAGTATTTT. The V and J genes are TRBV12-3 or TRBV12-4 and TRBJ2-3; 10 bases are a match to TRBD2. This CDR3 comprises 14 residues. The J segment lost 3 bases and the V segment lost 10 bases, leaving 7 bases of the junction unmatched.

This clonotype was counted a few times. The rearrangement joins TRBV18 to TRBJ2-7, with D possibly being TRBD1 (6 bases). Germline V gene data show CDR1 as KGHSH and CDR2 as LQKENI. V lost 2 bases and J 5 bases, leaving 13 bases between the germline ends. The CDR3 contains 14 residues. As DNA, the CDR3 is TGTGCCAGCTCACCAGCGACAGGCAGCCACGAGCAGTACTTC. Translating gives CASSPATGSHEQYF. The full variable domain, in which reference TRBV18 and TRBJ2-7 provide the parts outside the CDR3, is NAGVMQNPRHLVRRRGQEARLRCSPMKGHSHVYWYRQLPEEGLKFMVYLQKENIIDESGMPKERFSAEFPKEGPSILRIQQVVRGDSAAYFCASSPATGSHEQYFGPGTRLTVT.

This clonotype has a count of ten or more. The gene calls are TRBV18 and TRBJ1-1, with D uncertain. Trimming shortened V by 6 bases and J by 3 bases, and 11 bases separated the two germline ends. Germline values: CDR1 KGHSH, CDR2 LQKENI. This CDR3 is 13 amino acids long. The CDR3 sequence: CASSAGRDTEAFF. Written as DNA, the CDR3 is TGTGCCAGCTCCGCCGGGAGAGACACTGAAGCTTTCTTT.

This sequence joins TRBV10-3 and TRBJ2-7, with 8 bases matching TRBD2. V was pared by 4 bases and J by 0 bases, with 8 bases of the junction left unmatched. Germline CDR1 is ENHRY and CDR2 is SYGVKD. CDR3 size: 16 residues. The CDR3: CAISGGSGTPSYEQYF. For the CDR3, the DNA is TGTGCCATCAGTGGGGGTAGCGGGACACCCTCCTACGAGCAGTACTTC.

This clonotype came up a few times. The CDR3 region has the DNA TGTGCCAGCACCCCTAGCGGAGTCTACAATGAGCAGTTCTTC. As protein: CASTPSGVYNEQFF. The chain employs TRBV11-1 and TRBJ2-1, with TRBD2 matching over 7 bases. Germline CDR1 is SGHAT and CDR2 is FQDESV (reference sequence). The ends lost 7 bases at V and 3 bases at J; junction bases unmatched: 6. CDR3 size: 14 residues.

This clonotype was counted ten times or more. This chain connects TRBV5-4 to TRBJ1-1; possibly TRBD1 for D (5 bases). CDR3 length: 14 residues. Germline lookup yields CDR1 SGHNT and CDR2 YYREEE (reference sequence). Trimming pared 4 bases from V and 6 bases from J, leaving 16 bases between. The CDR3 DNA is TGTGCCAGCAGCCCCGTTTCAGGAGGGGCTGAAGCTTTCTTT. Encoded protein: CASSPVSGGAEAFF.

This rearrangement joins TRBV20-1 to TRBJ2-1; possible D gene TRBD2, 6 bases. V shed 5 bases and J shed 1 base, with 15 bases lying between them. CDR3 length: 15 residues. The germline CDR1 and CDR2 sequences are DFQATT and SNEGSKA (reference sequence). CDR3 coding DNA: TGCAGTGCTGCATTAGGGGACTTGTCCTACAATGAGCAGTTCTTC. Protein sequence: CSAALGDLSYNEQFF.

The CDR3 DNA is TGCAGCGTTATAACAGGGGTTGGCACTGAAGCTTTCTTT. Residues: CSVITGVGTEAFF. The rearrangement joins TRBV29-1 to TRBJ1-1, with 7 bases fitting TRBD1. V shed 5 bases and J 4 bases; nucleotides not matched to a gene: 7. This CDR3 has 13 amino acids. Germline CDR1 SQVTM, CDR2 ANQGSEA.